The 32 T cell receptor beta chains given below trace back to one sample, sequenced in a study of T cells after posttransplantation cyclophosphamide. Measured with immunoSEQ multiplex PCR; TCRdb has only the in-frame clones, and not every one. The sample holds 15,000 or so clones, approximately 90% seen once. Cyclophosphamide on days +3 and +4 followed busulfan-fludarabine conditioning and a marrow graft. The sequenced sample was CD4+ T cells sorted from blood, obtained after allogeneic stem cell transplant with posttransplant cyclophosphamide. These receptors were obtained from a male patient over 55 who received an allogeneic stem cell transplant from a related donor and was CMV-positive. Some T cells may be supplied by the graft donor.

This clone was detected only once. The rearrangement links TRBV18 to TRBJ2-7, with 7 nucleotides matching TRBD1. V lost 3 bases to trimming and J lost 7 bases; unmatched junction nucleotides: 3. From germline, CDR1 is KGHSH and CDR2 LQKENI. The CDR3 is made up of 12 amino acids. Here the CDR3 reads CASSPGQREQYF. CDR3 DNA sequence: TGTGCCAGCTCACCGGGACAGAGGGAGCAGTACTTC.

V is TRBV27 and J is TRBJ2-7; 14 bases are shared with TRBD2. The CDR3 totals 17 residues. The germline CDR1 and CDR2 sequences are MNHEY and SMNVEV (reference sequence). Trimming removed 6 bases from V and 0 bases from J; junction bases left unmatched: 7. CDR3 coding DNA: TGTGCCAGCAGCCCCGGACTAGCGGGGGGCTCCTCCTACGAGCAGTACTTC. It is translated as CASSPGLAGGSSYEQYF.

V usage is TRBV11-3 and J usage is TRBJ2-7; 7 bases fit TRBD1. Germline assignment: CDR1 SGHNT and CDR2 YENEEA. The CDR3 sequence is 13 residues long. V dropped 5 bases and J dropped 3; count of bases not matched to a gene: 4. CDR3 region: CASSSRDSYEQYF. The DNA for the CDR3 is TGTGCCAGCAGCAGCCGGGACAGCTACGAGCAGTACTTC.

The rearrangement links TRBV5-1 to TRBJ2-1, with 10 bases lining up with TRBD1. V dropped 4 bases and J dropped 16; count of bases not matched to a gene: 17. CDR3 size: 15 residues. Germline CDR1 SGHRS, CDR2 YFSETQ. The CDR3 protein is CASSPSLGPGTGDFF. CDR3 DNA: TGCGCCAGCAGCCCCTCCCTCGGCCCCGGGACAGGGGATTTCTTC.

This clone was seen once. The V gene is TRBV19, the J gene TRBJ1-3, with D unclear. Per the germline V gene, CDR1 is LNHDA and CDR2 is SQIVND (reference sequence). CDR3 length: 14 residues. With 9 bases removed from V and 10 bases from J, the gap between germline ends came to 22 bases. The CDR3 here is CASRTGNSGMTIYF. The CDR3 DNA is TGTGCCAGCAGGACCGGGAACTCGGGGATGACCATATATTTT.

This chain links TRBV5-4 with TRBJ1-4; D is uncertain. The CDR3 is 15 residues long. The germline V and J ends were trimmed by 0 bases and 0 bases, with 6 bases remaining between them. Germline V CDR1 and CDR2: SGHNT, YYREEE (reference sequence). This CDR3 is CASSLGGATNEKLFF. In DNA, the CDR3 is TGTGCCAGCAGCTTGGGCGGGGCAACTAATGAAAAACTGTTTTTT.

Here the CDR3 reads CATQGGSPQAGGANVLTF. The CDR3 bases are TGTGCCACCCAGGGAGGCAGCCCCCAGGCGGGTGGGGCCAACGTCCTGACTTTC. The chain combines TRBV7-6 with TRBJ2-6; D is perhaps TRBD2 (6 bases). This CDR3 has 18 residues. CDR1 is SGHVS, CDR2 FNYEAQ, per germline. V shed 10 bases and J shed 3 bases, with 25 bases lying between them.

This clone occurred once. V and J are TRBV7-9 and TRBJ1-5, with 8 bases matching TRBD1. Trimming removed 1 base from V and 1 base from J; junction bases left unmatched: 9. The CDR3 length is 18 residues. The germline V gene encodes CDR1 SEHNR and CDR2 FQNEAQ (reference sequence). The CDR3 DNA reads TGTGCCAGCAGCTTAGGGACAGGGTTTCTCGGGAGCAATCAGCCCCAGCATTTT. Its protein product is CASSLGTGFLGSNQPQHF.

V usage is TRBV20-1 and J usage is TRBJ1-1, with unresolved D. V was trimmed by 5 bases and J by 1 base, leaving 5 bases between them. Germline lookup yields CDR1 DFQATT and CDR2 SNEGSKA (reference sequence). This CDR3 is 11 amino acids long. The CDR3 coding sequence is TGCAGTGCTCTAAAGAACACTGAAGCTTTCTTT. Translating gives CSALKNTEAFF.

V is TRBV2 and J is TRBJ1-2, with D perhaps matching TRBD1 (6 bases). The CDR3 is 13 amino acids. V was pared by 4 bases and J by 6 bases, with 12 bases between. CDR1 SNHLY and CDR2 FYNNEI come from the germline V gene. The CDR3: CASSVQGLNGYTF. In DNA, the CDR3 is TGTGCCAGCAGTGTTCAGGGGCTTAATGGCTACACCTTC.

The chain has TRBV5-1 and TRBJ1-3; maybe TRBD1 (6 bases). CDR3 length: 14 amino acids. The V end lost 0 bases, the J end lost 2 bases, and 6 bases lay between the germline ends. The germline V gene encodes CDR1 SGHRS and CDR2 YFSETQ. This CDR3 reads CASSLDRAGNTIYF. The CDR3, as DNA: TGCGCCAGCAGCTTGGACAGGGCTGGAAACACCATATATTTT.

This chain connects TRBV6-6 to TRBJ1-5; 9 nucleotides agree with TRBD1. With 0 bases clipped from V and 6 bases from J, the junction kept 3 bases outside the gene matches. In germline, CDR1 is MNHNY, CDR2 SVGAGI (reference sequence). The CDR3 length is 15 residues. The CDR3 loop is CASSYSGDRAQPQHF. The CDR3 nucleotides read TGTGCCAGCAGTTACTCCGGGGACAGGGCTCAGCCCCAGCATTTT.

Details on this clone: At the DNA level, this CDR3 is encoded by other sequences in the same sample as well. The J gene is TRBJ1-3, the V gene TRBV28, with D uncertain. The V gene's germline CDR1 is MDHEN and CDR2 SYDVKM. V was trimmed by 1 base and J by 0 bases, leaving 4 bases between them. This CDR3 contains 14 residues. CDR3 sequence (DNA): TGTGCCAGCAGTTTATCGGGCTCTGGAAACACCATATATTTT. This sequence encodes CASSLSGSGNTIYF.

The chain combines TRBV28 with TRBJ2-7; 8 positions match TRBD2. The ends lost 4 bases at V and 6 bases at J; junction bases unmatched: 17. Germline V CDR1 and CDR2: MDHEN, SYDVKM. The CDR3 runs 17 residues. CDR3: CASSSPSPLTGGPEQYF. In DNA, the CDR3 is TGTGCCAGCAGTTCACCCTCCCCGCTAACGGGGGGGCCCGAGCAGTACTTC.

This chain connects TRBV9 to TRBJ2-1, with 13 bases aligning to TRBD2. The V gene's germline CDR1 is SGDLS and CDR2 YYNGEE. Trimming cost V 3 bases and J 2 bases; bases outside gene matches: 8. This CDR3 spans 18 amino acids. CDR3 in DNA: TGTGCCAGCAGCGAGGGAACGGGACTAGCGGGGACCTACAATGAGCAGTTCTTC. Residues: CASSEGTGLAGTYNEQFF.

This clone has just one count. The CDR3 nucleotides read TGTGCCAGCAGCTCACAGCCCCACAATGAGCAGTTCTTC. Translating gives CASSSQPHNEQFF. The rearrangement links TRBV7-9 to TRBJ2-1; D call uncertain. The CDR3 runs 13 residues. The V end lost 4 bases, the J end lost 5 bases, and 9 bases lay between the germline ends. Per germline, CDR1 SEHNR and CDR2 FQNEAQ (reference sequence).

This chain joins TRBV11-2 and TRBJ2-5; maybe TRBD1 (5 bases). Trimming cost V 5 bases and J 3 bases, with 19 bases left between them. Looked up from germline, CDR1 is SGHAT and CDR2 is FQNNGV. CDR3 length: 16 residues. The CDR3 bases are TGTGCCAGCAGCCCCTCAGAGGCTCTCAGGGAAGAGACCCAGTACTTC. Its protein product is CASSPSEALREETQYF.

The chain employs TRBV5-1 and TRBJ1-4; perhaps TRBD1 as D (5 bases). This CDR3 has 14 residues. Trimming left V 5 bases short and J 8 bases short, with 16 bases between. Germline V gives CDR1 SGHRS, CDR2 YFSETQ. The CDR3: CASRPSTESEKLFF. The CDR3 DNA sequence: TGCGCCAGCAGACCCTCGACAGAGTCAGAAAAACTGTTTTTT.

The CDR3 reads CASSFLSGSVEQFF. The CDR3 bases are TGTGCCAGCAGTTTTTTGTCGGGTTCGGTTGAGCAGTTCTTC. The rearrangement joins TRBV28 to TRBJ2-1; the D is unclear. Germline V gene data show CDR1 as MDHEN and CDR2 as SYDVKM. The CDR3 consists of 14 residues. Trimming stripped 3 bases from V and 9 bases from J, with 15 bases between. The full variable domain, in which reference TRBV28 and TRBJ2-1 provide the parts outside the CDR3, is DVKVTQSSRYLVKRTGEKVFLECVQDMDHENMFWYRQDPGLGLRLIYFSYDVKMKEKGDIPEGYSVSREKKERFSLILESASTNQTSMYLCASSFLSGSVEQFFGPGTRLTVL.

The gene calls are TRBV6-7 and TRBJ2-1, with 8 positions matching TRBD2. TRBV6-7 belongs to the ORF category, with a function that is uncertain. V was pared by 7 bases and J by 6 bases, with 5 bases of the junction left unmatched. The CDR3 length is 13 residues. The CDR3 loop reads CASTGGVSNEQFF. In DNA, the CDR3 is TGTGCCAGCACCGGGGGGGTTAGCAATGAGCAGTTCTTC.

This rearrangement joins TRBV11-1 to TRBJ2-5; 8 bases are a match to TRBD1. Germline V lookup: CDR1 SGHAT, CDR2 FQDESV (reference sequence). The CDR3 runs to 16 residues. Trimming cost V 5 bases and J 2 bases; bases outside gene matches: 10. CDR3 DNA sequence: TGTGCCAGCAGCGGTGGACAGGGAGAGGGGCAAGAGACCCAGTACTTC. This gives the protein CASSGGQGEGQETQYF.

This clone was observed a few times. The chain links TRBV6-6 to TRBJ1-4, with D possibly being TRBD1 (5 bases). CDR1 is MNHNY, CDR2 SVGAGI, per germline (reference sequence). The V end lost 0 bases, the J end lost 0 bases, and 5 bases lay between the germline ends. This CDR3 region has 15 residues. CDR3 sequence reads: CASSYSTATNEKLFF. The CDR3 region has the DNA TGTGCCAGCAGTTACTCGACAGCAACTAATGAAAAACTGTTTTTT.

The chain joins TRBV28 to TRBJ2-7, with 10 bases matching TRBD1. J was trimmed by 7 bases and V by 5 bases; bases with no gene match: 5. The CDR3 totals 13 residues. Germline CDR1 MDHEN, CDR2 SYDVKM. The CDR3 protein is CASSGADRGEQYF. CDR3 coding DNA: TGTGCCAGCAGTGGGGCGGACAGGGGGGAGCAGTACTTC.

This chain connects TRBV6-5 to TRBJ2-5; D not resolved. Germline V gene lookup returns CDR1 MNHEY and CDR2 SVGAGI. The CDR3 contains 13 residues. Deletions cut 2 bases from V and 5 bases from J, with 9 bases between. CDR3 DNA sequence: TGTGCCAGCAGTTACGGGCAGTGGGAGACCCAGTACTTC. Translation gives CASSYGQWETQYF.

The J gene is TRBJ1-1, the V gene TRBV7-3; no reliable D call. The CDR3 extends over 14 amino acids. With 5 bases removed from V and 4 bases from J, the gap between germline ends came to 14 bases. Germline V gene lookup returns CDR1 SGHTA and CDR2 FQGTGA. This CDR3 reads CASSPNTYSTEAFF. The CDR3 nucleotides read TGTGCCAGCAGCCCGAATACCTACTCCACTGAAGCTTTCTTT.

V gene TRBV5-1 combines with J gene TRBJ1-2; D not certain. The CDR3 contains 14 residues. Trimming removed 4 bases at V and 4 bases at J, with 14 bases between. CDR1 and CDR2 from the germline V gene are SGHRS and YFSETQ. The CDR3 DNA follows: TGCGCCAGCAGCAGTTCACCCGAGAGCTATGGCTACACCTTC. This gives the protein CASSSSPESYGYTF.

The chain employs TRBV25-1 and TRBJ1-1, with D perhaps TRBD1 (6 bases). The length of the CDR3 is 12 residues. Germline-derived CDR1 and CDR2 are MGHDK and SYGVNS. V lost 5 bases, J lost 11 bases, and 15 bases lay in between. The CDR3 sequence: CASSWGPDAAFF. CDR3 DNA: TGTGCCAGCAGTTGGGGGCCGGATGCGGCTTTCTTT.

This clone was seen once. The chain employs TRBV11-2 and TRBJ1-6; D remains ambiguous. V was pared by 7 bases and J by 8 bases, with 18 bases between. Germline assignment: CDR1 SGHAT and CDR2 FQNNGV. This CDR3 comprises 15 residues. The CDR3 region is CASTTSANPYSPLHF. Here the CDR3 DNA reads TGTGCCAGCACTACGTCCGCCAATCCCTATTCACCCCTCCACTTT. Supplemented by reference TRBV11-2 and TRBJ1-6, the full variable domain reads EAGVAQSPRYKIIEKRQSVAFWCNPISGHATLYWYQQILGQGPKLLIQFQNNGVVDDSQLPKDRFSAERLKGVDSTLKIQPAKLEDSAVYLCASTTSANPYSPLHFGNGTRLTVT.

CDR3 coding DNA: TGTGCCAGTAGACGGGGGGCTCCTAATACTAATGAAAAACTGTTTTTT. Residues: CASRRGAPNTNEKLFF. The V and J genes are TRBV19 and TRBJ1-4, with D possibly being TRBD1 (6 bases). The CDR3 sequence is 16 residues long. V lost 6 bases and J 2 bases, leaving 16 bases between the germline ends. In germline, CDR1 is LNHDA, CDR2 SQIVND (reference sequence).

The rearrangement joins TRBV11-2 to TRBJ2-5; weak D call: TRBD1 (5 bases). Germline values: CDR1 SGHAT, CDR2 FQNNGV. V lost 5 bases, J lost 5 bases, and 15 bases lay in between. This CDR3 spans 14 amino acids. The CDR3 region is CASSLQVQMETQYF. DNA for the CDR3: TGTGCCAGCAGCCTACAGGTACAGATGGAGACCCAGTACTTC.

In regard to this clone: Other DNA sequences in the same sample also yield this CDR3. For the CDR3, the DNA is TGTGCCAGCAGTGTAGGGGGCTCTAATTCACCCCTCCACTTT. This sequence encodes CASSVGGSNSPLHF. The rearrangement uses TRBV25-1 and TRBJ1-6, with TRBD1 matching 7 bases. Trimming took 4 bases from V and 6 from J; bases not matched to a gene: 3. The CDR3 contains 14 residues. Germline V gives CDR1 MGHDK, CDR2 SYGVNS.

This clone was recorded once. V and J are TRBV7-2 and TRBJ1-2, with 8 bases matching TRBD1. Trimming removed 5 bases from V and 4 bases from J; junction bases left unmatched: 15. The CDR3 has 17 residues. Germline V gene sequence: CDR1 SGHTA, CDR2 FQGNSA. CDR3 loop: CASSLGGQTGTGYGYTF. The DNA for the CDR3 is TGTGCCAGCAGCCTGGGGGGACAAACCGGGACAGGCTATGGCTACACCTTC.